Here is one T cell receptor beta chain with its context. TCRdb's copy holds only in-frame clones and misses some; the assay was immunoSEQ multiplex PCR. The profile shows about 340,000 clones, about 94% of them singletons. Time point specified: blood from clinic visit 5 months post-surgery; TSC patient then seizure free. Pre-surgery treatment included at least one anti-epileptic drug. These data come from a study of brain T cells in children with intractable seizures. Germline V gene sequence: CDR1 MNHEY, CDR2 SVGAGI. V gave up 3 bases and J gave up 4 bases, with 18 bases separating them. This CDR3 comprises 16 residues.

The specimen was peripheral blood, collected roughly 5 months after surgery. This sequence was found in a boy in the first two years of life with tuberous sclerosis and intractable seizures. The chain links TRBV6-5 to TRBJ1-2; D perhaps matches TRBD1 (6 bases). The CDR3 bases are TGTGCCAGCAGTTATGGGGGGCTAAATCCGCGCTATGGCTACACCTTC. This translates into CASSYGGLNPRYGYTF.